This T cell receptor beta chain was observed in a study of beta chain features in type 1 diabetes. Study background: Cell yields, gender and age were similar in healthy donors and patients.

The V segment lost 4 bases and the J segment 5 bases; nucleotides outside the gene matches: 1. Looked up from germline, CDR1 is ENHRY and CDR2 is SYGVKD. There are 12 residues in the CDR3. On this clone: Its cognate antigen is unknown.

Study results and limitations: Patients with type 1 diabetes showed fewer VDJ junction insertions and more deletions. TCRB CDR3s from Type 1 diabetes patients were moderately but significantly shorter in all four CD4+ subsets.

Approximately 100 mL of blood, on average, came from one heparinised draw per donor. Via CD45RO/CCR7/CD25/CD127/CD95/CD27, cells of the CD4+ naive, central memory, regulatory and stem cell-like memory subsets were sorted. The sequenced template was cDNA made from the entire isolated RNA. Only in-frame clones appear in the TCRdb table, and some are missing; sequencing was by immunoSEQ multiplex PCR. This table has more than 250,000 clones, around 15% appearing once. The sample comprised naive CD4+ T cells from blood. This TCR came from a man aged 25 to 40 with type 1 diabetes. The chain combines TRBV10-3 with TRBJ2-7, with 8 positions matching TRBD1. CDR3 protein: CAISVTGDEQYF. The DNA for the CDR3 is TGTGCCATCAGTGTGACAGGGGACGAGCAGTACTTC.